This T cell receptor beta chain was found in a study of blood T cells in healthy people across ages (dated by TCRdb to between 2015 and 2016). The study in broad terms: In model experiments, roughly one uniquely barcoded TCR beta cDNA molecule per two T cells was captured by template switching. Four age groups were formed from the donors: young (average 16 years), middle-aged (approximately 40), aged (over 55) and long-lived (around 80). Donors of different ages were randomly distributed across sequencing lanes to avoid experimental bias. Age-related changes in TCR beta repertoire diversity were measured in the study by deep sequencing normalized with unique cDNA molecular identifiers. For two donors (one aged 18 to 30 and one aged 80 or older), the study analyzed two additional independent replicas of 1 million unique cDNA reads from the same blood draw. Paper-wide results and their limitations: The percentage of naive T cells measured by flow cytometry correlated strongly with observed TCR beta diversity. Estimates of total diversity based on one million sequenced T cells were considered lower bounds and underestimates. Since profiling was done on bulk unsorted PBMCs, naive and antigen-experienced compartments could not be conclusively compared. As age increased, observed TCR beta diversity per million T cells dropped in a roughly linear way, and a significant reduction was already evident by age 40. The CMV infection status of donors was not known, potentially confounding age-related changes in expanded clonotypes. Compared with the aged group, more naive CD4+ T cells, fewer expanded clones and increased TCR diversity were shown by the long-lived group, suggesting age selection.

Library creation used 5' RACE. The sequencer listed for this sample is Illumina HiSeq 2500. A second PCR of about 7 to 12 cycles was performed with a sample-barcoded 5' primer and a J-beta primer mix. A template-switch 5' adaptor carrying 12 random nucleotides introduced a unique molecular identifier onto each TCR beta cDNA molecule. At least 2.5 million CDR3-containing paired-end reads were obtained from each sample. The Mint cDNA synthesis kit, primed by a TRBC-specific oligonucleotide, was used to synthesize first-strand cDNA from all RNA. Following uracil-DNA glycosylase treatment, a first 18-cycle PCR with universal primers M1SS and BC2_uni_R was performed on all cDNA. The source study handled its data this way. Each sample was normalized by randomly selecting 1 million high-quality reads, each carrying a distinct molecular identifier. Instead of being binned into consensus sequences, reads with shared molecular identifiers were discarded. CDR3 identification, clonotype clustering and error correction used MiTCR with a Q25 quality threshold and the strictest error-elimination algorithm. A nonparametric unseen species model with Euler transformation was used to estimate a lower bound on total TCR beta diversity. TCRdb reworked the public reads: Q25 trimming with fastp, MiXCR clone assembly, productive beta chains retained. CDR3 protein duplicates are merged, each entry listing the most common genes and DNA. TCRdb assigned the V and J calls; the authors' analysis was not used. The sample table shows 700,000 to 950,000 distinct CDR3 sequences, and roughly 47% are seen once. Roughly 19% of the sample belongs to the ten largest clones.

Donors were 30 to 45 systemically healthy Caucasian individuals from Russia aged 6 to 90 years. Approximately 10 milliliters of peripheral blood were collected from each donor into EDTA-treated Vacutainer tubes. Ficoll-Paque density-gradient centrifugation was used to isolate PBMCs, with at least 6.5 million per sample. Trizol reagent was used to extract total RNA from the PBMCs, yielding at least 5 micrograms per sample. For every donor, an aliquot of PBMCs went through flow cytometry to measure the percentages of naive CD45RAhigh/CD27high T cells. CDR1 KGHSH and CDR2 LQKENI are derived from the germline V gene. From the cysteine up to the phenylalanine, the CDR3 has a length of 16 residues. The CDR3 DNA has 48 bases and is translated from base 1. The sample holds a few counts of this clonotype. The antigen this receptor binds is unknown. A junction boundary mismatches the germline segment, possibly from a read error.

This clonotype originated in a woman aged 55-69 years in good health. Sequencing was done on a sample of blood. The sequence links TRBV18 to TRBJ2-5, and TRBD2 may be the D gene, going by 6 matching bases. The bases read TGTGCCAGCTCACCACCGGGCACGGGAGAGCAAGAGGCCCAGTACTTC. Translated, this is CASSPPGTGEQEAQYF.